The 11 T cell receptor beta chains presented below share a single source sample, sequenced in a study of T cell repertoires in cytomegalovirus infection. In TCRdb, the reads were re-called with MiXCR into one record per CDR3 protein. The sample holds some 100,000 distinct CDR3 sequences, about 25% seen once. Sequencing input: CD8+ T cells from PBMCs. The receptor source for this set is a human donor in good health (CMV status not recorded). Some clones in this sample may be carry-over from other donors' samples.

This clonotype was seen repeatedly, ten times or more. The chain couples TRBV7-2 to TRBJ2-7; 13 bases line up with TRBD2. V lost 5 bases, J lost 2 bases, and 3 bases stayed unmatched. This CDR3 region has 15 residues. CDR1 is SGHTA, CDR2 FQGNSA, per germline. CDR3 residues: CASSPGLAGTYEQYF. Written as DNA, the CDR3 is TGTGCCAGCAGCCCGGGACTAGCGGGGACCTACGAGCAGTACTTC.

V usage is TRBV11-2 and J usage is TRBJ1-2; D is uncertain. The CDR3 is made up of 14 amino acids. Germline V gene data show CDR1 as SGHAT and CDR2 as FQNNGV. V shed 5 bases and J shed 3 bases, with 13 bases lying between them. The CDR3 region is CASSPRPVDYGYTF. As DNA, the CDR3 is TGTGCCAGCAGCCCCCGTCCTGTGGACTATGGCTACACCTTC.

The CDR3 protein is CASSRTSGPAYEQYF. DNA of the CDR3: TGTGCCAGCAGCCGAACTAGCGGACCAGCCTACGAGCAGTACTTC. The chain couples TRBV6-2 or TRBV6-3 to TRBJ2-7, with 8 positions matching TRBD2. The V gene end was trimmed by 6 bases and the J gene end by 2 bases; junction bases not matched to a gene: 9. Germline V CDR1 and CDR2: MNHEY, SVGEGT. This CDR3 comprises 15 residues.

This clonotype was seen at least ten times. V gene TRBV7-6 combines with J gene TRBJ1-4; D unresolved. Trimming left V 8 bases short and J 5 bases short, with 15 bases between. CDR3 length: 14 residues. Germline V gene sequence: CDR1 SGHVS, CDR2 FNYEAQ. Here the CDR3 DNA reads TGTGCCAGCCAAACCGGGGTAGGAAATGAAAAACTGTTTTTT. The encoded protein is CASQTGVGNEKLFF.

The chain has TRBV9 and TRBJ2-5; TRBD2 matches at 15 bases. CDR3 length equals 18 residues. Germline lookup yields CDR1 SGDLS and CDR2 YYNGEE. After removal of 3 bases from V and 5 bases from J, the junction contained 11 bases not matched to a gene. For the CDR3, the DNA is TGTGCCAGCAGCGATAGTTCCGGGACTAGCGGGAGGAGGGAGACCCAGTACTTC. Translated, it gives CASSDSSGTSGRRETQYF.

The genes are TRBV20-1 and TRBJ2-7, with D unclear. Germline-derived CDR1 and CDR2 are DFQATT and SNEGSKA (reference sequence). The CDR3 spans 14 residues. Trimming cost V 0 bases and J 2 bases, with 11 bases left between them. The CDR3 DNA is TGCAGTGCTAGAGATTTGAGAGATACCTACGAGCAGTACTTC. This translates into CSARDLRDTYEQYF.

In its sample, this clonotype was seen many times. The rearrangement links TRBV4-3 to TRBJ2-6; 7 bases match TRBD1. The ends lost 4 bases at V and 0 bases at J; junction bases unmatched: 12. The length of the CDR3 is 19 residues. From germline, CDR1 is LGHNA and CDR2 YSLEER. The CDR3 sequence is CASSLSFGQEISGANVLTF. CDR3 sequence (DNA): TGCGCCAGCAGCCTATCGTTCGGACAGGAGATCTCTGGGGCCAACGTCCTGACTTTC.

The J gene is TRBJ2-5, the V gene TRBV18, with a weak D call TRBD1 (6 bases). With 4 bases removed from V and 2 bases from J, the gap between germline ends came to 14 bases. Looked up from germline, CDR1 is KGHSH and CDR2 is LQKENI. The CDR3 runs to 15 residues. This chain's CDR3 is CASSLVRDIQETQYF. The CDR3 DNA is TGTGCCAGCTCACTAGTCCGGGACATACAAGAGACCCAGTACTTC.

The genes are TRBV13 and TRBJ2-7; TRBD2 is a possible D gene (7 bases). CDR1 and CDR2 from the germline V gene are PRHDT and FYEKMQ (reference sequence). V was clipped by 1 base and J by 3 bases, with 10 bases between them. CDR3 length: 14 amino acids. The CDR3 sequence: CASSLDRDYYEQYF. The CDR3 nucleotides are TGTGCCAGCAGCTTAGACAGGGACTACTACGAGCAGTACTTC.

V and J are TRBV28 and TRBJ1-5, with TRBD1 identical over 8 bases. V lost 6 bases and J lost 4; bases outside the gene matches: 8. CDR3 length equals 15 residues. Germline V gene lookup returns CDR1 MDHEN and CDR2 SYDVKM. The CDR3 protein is CASSPTGEGNQPQHF. The CDR3 bases are TGTGCCAGCAGCCCGACAGGGGAAGGGAATCAGCCCCAGCATTTT. The full variable domain, its missing parts supplied by reference TRBV28 and TRBJ1-5, is DVKVTQSSRYLVKRTGEKVFLECVQDMDHENMFWYRQDPGLGLRLIYFSYDVKMKEKGDIPEGYSVSREKKERFSLILESASTNQTSMYLCASSPTGEGNQPQHFGDGTRLSIL.

There are a few counts of this clonotype. The rearrangement uses TRBV4-1 and TRBJ2-2; no clear D. This CDR3 has 17 amino acids. Trimming stripped 0 bases from V and 4 bases from J, with 15 bases between. Germline V CDR1 and CDR2: MGHRA, YSYEKL. The CDR3 nucleotides read TGCGCCAGCAGCCAAGATCAGGTCTACTCTAGCACCGGGGAGCTGTTTTTT. Encoded protein: CASSQDQVYSSTGELFF.